This TCR beta chain was captured in a study of shared clonotypes between healthy human individuals. Whole-study results and caveats: Clonotype sharing across several donors was observed for roughly 5% of naive CD4 clonotypes. Memory subsets had estimated richness that was generally smaller than that of naive subsets.

Germline V gives CDR1 SGDLS, CDR2 YYNGEE. This CDR3 region has 15 residues. Trimming shortened V by 3 bases and J by 4 bases, and 14 bases separated the two germline ends. Concerning this clone: As yet, its antigen is unknown.

Over several immunoSEQ plates, each subset's genomic DNA was distributed in even portions. Sequencing used immunoSEQ multiplex PCR; TCRdb keeps in-frame clones, though not all of them. Among about 1,500,000 clones listed, roughly 96% were seen once. The chain recombines TRBV9 with TRBJ2-1; unclear D gene. This TCR derives from a man in his thirties or forties in good health. Sequencing was carried out using naive CD4+ T cells sorted from blood. Documented subset: CD45RA+ positively selected. The CDR3 nucleotides read TGTGCCAGCAGCGCCGGTTGGGGAATTTACAATGAGCAGTTCTTC. Translation: CASSAGWGIYNEQFF.